This TCR beta chain was recorded in a study of lymphopenia after photon versus proton radiotherapy. As concerns this clone: Antigen: not known.

The protocol was immunoSEQ multiplex PCR, while the TCRdb copy is restricted to in-frame clones and leaves out a portion. The table lists roughly 67,000 clones, roughly 88% of them singletons. Study results and caveats: In patients who died, overall survival fell as post-nadir TCR diversity dropped more.

The CDR3 sequence is 16 residues long. Between the trimmed V and J ends, which lost 0 bases and 3 bases, there was a span of 14 bases. Per germline, CDR1 SGHDT and CDR2 YYEEEE. The receptor was derived from a woman in her seventies with pancreatic cancer. V and J are TRBV5-6 and TRBJ2-3; a possible D gene is TRBD1 (6 bases). Sequences were derived from peripheral blood, sampled from a patient treated with photon-based radiotherapy. The CDR3: CASSLDVLRGTDTQYF. As DNA, the CDR3 is TGTGCCAGCAGCTTGGACGTTTTGAGGGGGACAGATACGCAGTATTTT. Full variable domain (missing parts from reference TRBV5-6 and TRBJ2-3): DAGVTQSPTHLIKTRGQQVTLRCSPKSGHDTVSWYQQALGQGPQFIFQYYEEEERQRGNFPDRFSGHQFPNYSSELNVNALLLGDSALYLCASSLDVLRGTDTQYFGPGTRLTVL.